Below are 13 T cell receptor delta chains sequenced from a single sample in a study of gamma-delta T cells after stem cell transplantation. TCRdb re-called clones from the RT-PCR reads using CATT. The sample lists approximately 2,100 delta-chain clones, 1.5% to 2% occurring once. The sequenced material came from gamma-delta T cells. These receptor sequences come from a human donor. It is not recorded whose cells these are; they may come from a transplant donor.

V gene TRDV2 combines with J gene TRDJ1, with 9 bases fitting TRDD3. The V gene's germline CDR1 is GEAIGNYY and CDR2 EKD. Losses at the gene ends were 3 bases for V and 0 bases for J; bases not matched to a gene: 16. The CDR3 sequence is 19 residues long. DNA for the CDR3: TGTGCCTGTGACGCAGTCCGTACTGGGGGACACGGGGACACCGATAAACTCATCTTT. Translating it yields CACDAVRTGGHGDTDKLIF.

This clone has only a few counts. This DNA's translation differs at residue 4 from TCRdb's protein, which comes from a much larger clone; a read error is likely, and the protein shown is translated from the DNA. The chain has TRDV2 and TRDJ1; 8 nucleotides agree with TRDD3. The CDR3 sequence is 17 residues long. Germline CDR1 is GEAIGNYY and CDR2 is EKD. The CDR3, as DNA: TGTGCCTGTGGCACCGTTACTGGGGGGCTCTACACCGATAAACTCATCTTT. Protein sequence: CACGTVTGGLYTDKLIF.

A few counts support this clone. A far larger clone is off by one base, so a read error is likely. Other nucleotide sequences from this sample produce the same CDR3. This sequence joins TRDV2 and TRDJ1; 10 nucleotides align to TRDD3. The ends lost 3 bases at V and 10 bases at J; junction bases unmatched: 10. The CDR3 is 14 amino acids. The V gene's germline CDR1 is GEAIGNYY and CDR2 EKD. CDR3 sequence reads: CACDLLGDGGRLIF. The CDR3 DNA is TGTGCCTGTGACTTACTGGGGGATGGGGGCCGACTCATCTTT.

With regard to this clone: TCRdb attributes to this sequence the protein of a much larger clone, which differs from the DNA translation at residue 2; a read error is likely, and the protein displayed is translated from the DNA. The chain uses TRDV2 and TRDJ1; tentatively, D is TRDD2 (5 bases). The CDR3 has 16 amino acids. The germline gives CDR1 GEAIGNYY, CDR2 EKD. In nucleotides, the CDR3 is TGTTCCTGTGACCCCTACCGCAATTTGTACACCGATAAACTCATCTTT. This sequence encodes CSCDPYRNLYTDKLIF.

Remarks on this clone: One junction end disagrees with the germline gene, perhaps due to a read error. The V gene is TRDV1, the J gene TRDJ1, with D maybe TRDD3 (6 bases). Germline V gives CDR1 TSWWSYY, CDR2 QGS. This CDR3 region has 24 residues. The CDR3 sequence: CALGERHLPQLRWGLRLYTDKLIF. The CDR3 DNA is TGTGCTCTTGGGGAACGCCACCTACCCCAACTACGATGGGGGTTACGCTTGTACACTGATAAACTCATCTTT.

Sample share makes this clone large. The chain combines TRDV2 with TRDJ1; 13 bases are a match to TRDD3. Germline V gene lookup returns CDR1 GEAIGNYY and CDR2 EKD. This CDR3 contains 18 residues. Trimming removed 3 bases from V and 2 bases from J; junction bases left unmatched: 11. CDR3 nucleotide sequence: TGTGCCTGTGACCCGGTTTGGACTGGGGGATACGCGACCGATAAACTCATCTTT. Translated: CACDPVWTGGYATDKLIF.

On this clone: A far larger clone is off by one base, so a read error is likely. This specimen includes other DNA sequences encoding the same CDR3. The chain links TRDV2 to TRDJ3; TRDD3 matches at 10 bases. The length of the CDR3 is 20 residues. V lost 0 bases, J lost 3 bases, and 10 bases stayed unmatched. CDR1 is GEAIGNYY and CDR2 is EKD in the germline V gene. CDR3 nucleotide sequence: TGTGCCTGTGACACCGTTTTGGCACTGGGGGATGACTGGGACACCCGACAGATGTTTTTC. Its translation is CACDTVLALGDDWDTRQMFF.

This clone was observed a few times. A much larger clone differs by one base, so this may be a read error. The sample holds other DNA sequences that translate to the same CDR3. As DNA, the CDR3 is TGTGCCTGTGACACCCTGGCTGGGGGATACTACGACACCGATAAACTCATCTTT. Protein product: CACDTLAGGYYDTDKLIF. The chain carries TRDV2 and TRDJ1; the match to TRDD3 covers 11 bases. Per the germline V gene, CDR1 is GEAIGNYY and CDR2 is EKD. J gave up 0 bases and V 0 bases, and 8 bases lay outside the gene matches. CDR3 length equals 18 residues.

In this sample, this clone turned up many times. A single base is all that separates this from a far larger clone, so a read error is likely. The same CDR3 is also encoded by other DNA sequences in this sample. The chain joins TRDV2 to TRDJ2; 10 nucleotides agree with TRDD3. The CDR3 covers 19 residues. J gave up 4 bases and V 0 bases, and 13 bases lay outside the gene matches. Germline V CDR1 and CDR2: GEAIGNYY, EKD. The CDR3 DNA reads as TGTGCCTGTGACACCGTATCGGGGGGATACGCGCTTGGGACAGCACAACTCTTCTTT. Its translation: CACDTVSGGYALGTAQLFF.

About this clone: A read error likely explains this, since a far larger clone differs by one base. Other DNA sequences in the sample encode the same CDR3. The rearrangement joins TRDV2 to TRDJ1, with D perhaps matching TRDD3 (6 bases). This CDR3 comprises 14 residues. The germline V gene has CDR1 GEAIGNYY and CDR2 EKD. Trimming removed 3 bases from V and 4 bases from J, with 14 bases in between. The CDR3 sequence is CACDRLGDSDKLIF. As DNA, the CDR3 is TGTGCCTGTGACCGACTGGGAGATAGCGATAAACTCATCTTT.

With regard to this clone: A far larger clone is just one base off, so this is likely a read error. Other DNA sequences within the sample encode an identical CDR3. V gene TRDV2 combines with J gene TRDJ2; 7 nucleotides align to TRDD3. This CDR3 has 19 amino acids. The V gene's germline CDR1 is GEAIGNYY and CDR2 EKD. With 0 bases clipped from V and 0 bases from J, the junction kept 12 bases outside the gene matches. The CDR3: CACDTGPWGAEALTAQLFF. The CDR3 nucleotides are TGTGCCTGTGACACCGGCCCCTGGGGGGCCGAAGCTTTGACAGCACAACTCTTCTTT.

By proportion, this clone is large. The chain has TRDV2 and TRDJ1; TRDD3 is a possible D gene (6 bases). V was cut by 0 bases and J by 6 bases, with 25 bases left in between. CDR3 length: 18 amino acids. CDR1 and CDR2 (germline): GEAIGNYY, EKD. For the CDR3, the DNA is TGTGCCTGTGACACCGGTACCTTTGGGGGGGCCCCCCGAAATAAACTCATCTTT. Translation: CACDTGTFGGAPRNKLIF.

A note on this clone: TCRdb's listed protein matches a much larger clone and diverges from this DNA's translation at residue 13, likely through a read error; the protein shown comes from the DNA. The genes are TRDV2 and TRDJ1; 8 positions match TRDD3. This CDR3 region has 18 residues. Germline assignment: CDR1 GEAIGNYY and CDR2 EKD. V was pared by 3 bases and J by 4 bases, with 18 bases of the junction left unmatched. The CDR3 nucleotides read TGTGCCTGTGACCCGGTACTGGGGGTGGAGGAATACATCGATAAACTCATCTTT. Residues: CACDPVLGVEEYIDKLIF.